The TCR beta chain under discussion was sequenced for a study of regulatory T cells in long-lasting Graves disease. About the study: Recently diagnosed Graves' patients had received antithyroid drugs for under 3 months.

The TCR beta library used iRepertoire HTBI primers with Arm-PCR amplification of CDR3. As handled by the study authors: Identification yielded some 65 TRBV and 15 or so TRBJ segments across samples. MiXCR, applied by TCRdb to the multiplex PCR reads, yields one record per CDR3 protein. The V and J calls follow TCRdb's processing rather than the paper's. This table holds 530,000 or so distinct CDR3 sequences, more than 15% found once. This clonotype has a handful of counts. The time point is: newly diagnosed GD, antithyroid drugs for less than 3 months. After RNA was extracted from PBMCs, the TCR library was made from it. Per American Thyroid Association guidelines, Graves' disease was diagnosed. This sample also belongs to another study, concerning T cells in Graves' hyperthyroidism and ophthalmopathy. According to that study: The HTBI primer set was used in a first-round RT-PCR of the TCR CDR3.

The origin of this receptor is a man aged 18 to 29 with Graves disease. The material was peripheral blood mononuclear cells (PBMCs), obtained at new diagnosis, from a patient treated with antithyroid drugs.

CDR3 nucleotide sequence: TGTGCCAGCAGCTCCGCGCCAGGGGGCTCGGAGACCCAGTACTTC. Translation gives CASSSAPGGSETQYF. This chain connects TRBV5-6 to TRBJ2-5; 8 nucleotides line up with TRBD1. Germline V CDR1 and CDR2: SGHDT, YYEEEE. The CDR3 is made up of 15 amino acids. J lost 5 bases, V lost 3 bases, and 9 bases had no gene match.